This TCR beta chain comes out of a study of T cells after yellow fever vaccination (dated 2019 in TCRdb). Study-wide context: The SMART-Seq v4 Ultra Low Input RNA kit was used to prepare libraries from fractions with low cell numbers. To follow T-cell clones before and after primary and booster YFV17D yellow fever vaccination, bulk TCR alpha and beta repertoires were sequenced over time. The cohort comprised two healthy male donors, one aged 18 to 30 and one aged 30 to 39 years. Bulk PBMC replicates and cell subsets were isolated from blood drawn at multiple timepoints before and after both primary and secondary immunization. Results the study describes overall, beyond this receptor: Because the study included only a couple of donors, the extent to which the findings can be generalized is limited. Computational filtering was needed because FACS-sorted repertoires could contain abundant contaminating clonotypes from the bulk population. The secondary T-cell response was weaker than the primary response but faster, peaking on day 5 instead of day 15. A small fraction of clonotypes appeared in both the CD4 and CD8 compartments, likely as a result of convergent recombination. Most clones expanded after primary vaccination (roughly 96% of CD4 and over 80% of CD8) were re-detected after the booster, suggesting that broad memory maintenance occurred.

The treatment or condition label of this sample denotes: live attenuated yellow fever vaccine strain. A standard Ficoll-Paque protocol was used to isolate PBMCs from peripheral blood. Dynabeads CD4 and CD8 positive selection kits were used to isolate CD4 and CD8 T-cell fractions. TriZol was used to extract RNA from bulk PBMCs, CD4 and CD8 fractions, and dextramer-positive and dextramer-negative fractions. The CDR3, cysteine through phenylalanine, is 14 amino acids long. CDR3 DNA only is kept here, 42 bases in frame from base 1. V was cut back by 0 bases and J by 5 bases, leaving a gap of 7 bases between them. The CDR1 and CDR2 encoded by the germline V gene (reference sequence) are LGHDT and YNNKEL. This clonotype appeared many times. There is no known antigen for this receptor. No much larger clone is present one base from it, and per-base qualities are unavailable. TCR cDNA was synthesized by 5'RACE template switching, which introduced a universal primer site and unique molecular identifiers. Priming for cDNA synthesis came from both the TCR alpha and TCR beta constant segments. Library amplification involved two PCR steps, and the second step added sample barcodes and sequencing adapters. Libraries were sequenced on Illumina HiSeq 2500 (2x100 bp) or NovaSeq (2x150 bp). From the authors' description of their analysis: MIGEC was used to demultiplex reads and collapse the reads into UMI consensus sequences, and MiXCR was used for V(D)J alignment. Vaccine-responding clonotypes were identified with edgeR using replicate PBMC samples, with FDR below 0.01 and a log2 fold change above 5 up to day 15 being required. Bulk clonotypes were assigned CD4 or CD8 identity according to which sequenced CD4 or CD8 repertoire held them at higher abundance. TCRdb reran the public reads through fastp at Q25 and MiXCR, keeping productive beta chains. When rows share a CDR3 protein, they turn into one entry using the most common DNA and genes. TCRdb's processing, not the authors' own work, is the source of the V and J calls. This sample comprises roughly 50,000 distinct CDR3 sequences, less than 9% of them detected only once. The top ten clones comprise 28% of the sample.

The rearranged segments are TRBV3-1 and TRBJ2-2; TRBD1 is perhaps the D gene, given 6 matching bases. Sequencing used CD8+ T cells sorted from PBMCs, obtained around 15 days after the first yellow fever vaccination. This TCR came from a man between 18 and 29 years old who received the YFV17D yellow fever vaccine. The CDR3 is CASSQERGTGELFF. The DNA sequence follows: TGTGCCAGCAGCCAAGAGAGGGGGACCGGGGAGCTGTTTTTT.